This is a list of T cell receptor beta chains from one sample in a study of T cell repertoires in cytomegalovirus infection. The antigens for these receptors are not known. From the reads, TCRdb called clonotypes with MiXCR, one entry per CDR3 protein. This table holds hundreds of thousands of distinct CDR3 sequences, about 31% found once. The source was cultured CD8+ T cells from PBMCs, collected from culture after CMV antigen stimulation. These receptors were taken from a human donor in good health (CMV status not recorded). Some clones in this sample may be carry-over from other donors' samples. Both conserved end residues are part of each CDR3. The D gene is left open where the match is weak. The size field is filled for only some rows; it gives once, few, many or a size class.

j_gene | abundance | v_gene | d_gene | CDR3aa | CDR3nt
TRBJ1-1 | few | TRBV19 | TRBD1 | CASSTGRDRGFGAFF | TGTGCCAGTAGTACAGGCCGGGACAGAGGGTTCGGAGCTTTCTTT
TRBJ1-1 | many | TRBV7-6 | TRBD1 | CASSSYRGRDYFTEAFF | TGTGCCAGCAGCTCCTACAGGGGGCGGGATTATTTTACTGAAGCTTTCTTT
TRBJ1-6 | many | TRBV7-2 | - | CASSLEGEPVSSYNSPLHF | TGTGCCAGCAGCTTAGAGGGCGAACCCGTGAGCTCCTATAATTCACCCCTCCACTTT
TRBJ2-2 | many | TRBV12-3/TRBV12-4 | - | CASSFPEGPGTGELFF | TGTGCCAGCAGTTTCCCGGAGGGCCCCGGCACCGGGGAGCTGTTTTTT
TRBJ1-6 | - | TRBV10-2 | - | CASSESVGYTLHF | TGCGCCAGCAGTGAGTCCGTGGGGTACACCCTCCACTTT
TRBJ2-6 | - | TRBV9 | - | CASSVFVGANVLTF | TGTGCCAGCAGCGTCTTTGTCGGGGCCAACGTCCTGACTTTC
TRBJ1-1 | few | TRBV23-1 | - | CASSQCPGTVSNTEAFF | TGCGCCAGCAGTCAATGCCCCGGGACGGTTTCGAACACTGAAGCTTTCTTT
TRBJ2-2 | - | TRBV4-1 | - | CASSPINGELFF | TGCGCCAGCAGCCCTATCAACGGGGAGCTGTTTTTT
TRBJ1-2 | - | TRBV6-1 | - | CASREPYGLYYGYTF | TGTGCCAGCAGAGAGCCCTATGGGTTGTACTATGGCTACACCTTC
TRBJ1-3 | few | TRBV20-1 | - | CSAAPRNSGNTIYF | TGCAGTGCTGCCCCCAGGAACTCTGGAAACACCATATATTTT
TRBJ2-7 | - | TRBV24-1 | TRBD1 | CATSDLDRRTYEQYF | TGTGCCACCAGTGACCTGGACAGGCGTACCTACGAGCAGTACTTC
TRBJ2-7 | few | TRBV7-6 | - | CASSLARRGELSEQYF | TGTGCCAGCAGCTTAGCGCGTAGGGGCGAATTAAGTGAGCAGTACTTC
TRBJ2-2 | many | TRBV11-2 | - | CASSYGSTGELFF | TGTGCCAGCAGTTATGGGTCCACCGGGGAGCTGTTTTTT
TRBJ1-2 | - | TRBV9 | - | CASSVAWSGVKDGYTF | TGTGCCAGCAGCGTAGCGTGGAGCGGGGTAAAGGATGGCTACACCTTC
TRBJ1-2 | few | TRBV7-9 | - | CASSFEHQGRRYGYTF | TGTGCCAGCAGCTTCGAACACCAGGGGAGGCGGTATGGCTACACCTTC
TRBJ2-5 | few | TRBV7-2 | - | CASSSFGASAVKETQYF | TGTGCCAGCAGCTCCTTTGGGGCTAGCGCGGTAAAAGAGACCCAGTACTTC
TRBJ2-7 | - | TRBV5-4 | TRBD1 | CASSLIETGAYEQYF | TGTGCCAGCAGTTTAATCGAGACAGGGGCCTACGAGCAGTACTTC
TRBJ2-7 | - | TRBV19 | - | CASSSRIASYEQYF | TGTGCCAGTAGTAGTAGGATCGCCTCCTACGAGCAGTACTTC
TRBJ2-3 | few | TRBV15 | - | CATSRGTFSTDTQYF | TGTGCCACCAGCAGAGGGACTTTTAGCACAGATACGCAGTATTTT
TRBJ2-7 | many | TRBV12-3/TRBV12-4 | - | CASSLGRNYEQYF | TGTGCCAGCAGCTTGGGACGGAACTACGAGCAGTACTTC
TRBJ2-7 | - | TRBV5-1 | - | CASSLTEGYYEQYF | TGCGCCAGCAGCTTAACCGAGGGTTACTACGAGCAGTACTTC
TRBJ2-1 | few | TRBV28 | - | CASRRIDSYNEQFF | TGTGCCAGCAGGCGTATCGACAGTTACAATGAGCAGTTCTTC
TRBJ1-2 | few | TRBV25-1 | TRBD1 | CASSEFFSGTEYGYTF | TGTGCCAGCAGTGAATTTTTTTCCGGGACAGAGTATGGCTACACCTTC
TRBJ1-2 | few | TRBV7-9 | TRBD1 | CASSLDGQGRRDGYTF | TGTGCCAGCAGCTTAGACGGACAGGGGAGGCGCGATGGCTACACCTTC
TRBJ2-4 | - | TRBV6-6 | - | CASDPMGGGIQYF | TGTGCCAGCGACCCCATGGGGGGCGGCATTCAGTACTTC
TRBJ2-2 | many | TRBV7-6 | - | CASSPDVNTGELFF | TGTGCCAGCAGCCCGGACGTCAACACCGGGGAGCTGTTTTTT
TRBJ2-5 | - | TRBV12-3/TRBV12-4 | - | CASSLGAGPIEYF | TGTGCCAGCAGTTTAGGGGCAGGCCCCATCGAGTACTTC
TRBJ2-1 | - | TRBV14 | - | CASSQEGGWNEQFF | TGTGCCAGCAGCCAAGAAGGCGGGTGGAATGAGCAGTTCTTC
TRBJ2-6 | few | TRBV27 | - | CATKLGRAYSGANVLTF | TGTGCCACCAAGCTCGGCAGGGCTTACTCTGGGGCCAACGTCCTGACTTTC
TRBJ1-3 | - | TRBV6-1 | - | CASSEENTSGNTIYF | TGTGCCAGCAGTGAAGAAAACACCTCTGGAAACACCATATATTTT
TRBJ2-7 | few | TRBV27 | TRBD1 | CASSLSYGDRGNEQYF | TGTGCCAGCAGTTTATCCTACGGCGACAGGGGCAACGAGCAGTACTTC
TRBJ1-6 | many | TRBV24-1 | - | CATSALRGSLGNSPLHF | TGTGCCACCAGTGCCTTGCGGGGCTCTCTGGGGAATTCACCCCTCCACTTT
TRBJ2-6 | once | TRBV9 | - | CASSVGAGPSGANVLTF | TGTGCCAGCAGCGTAGGGGCCGGACCCTCTGGGGCCAACGTCCTGACTTTC
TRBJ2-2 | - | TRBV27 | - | CASGFQEGKINTGELFF | TGTGCCAGCGGATTTCAAGAGGGGAAAATAAACACCGGGGAGCTGTTTTTT
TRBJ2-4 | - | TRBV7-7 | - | CASSSGHGENIQYF | TGTGCTAGCAGCTCCGGACACGGGGAAAACATTCAGTACTTC
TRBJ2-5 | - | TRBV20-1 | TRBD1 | CSARDRGDRGLVETQYF | TGCAGTGCTAGAGATAGGGGGGACAGGGGGCTTGTAGAGACCCAGTACTTC
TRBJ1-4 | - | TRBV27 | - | CASRRGGNEKLFF | TGTGCCAGCAGGCGGGGTGGAAATGAAAAACTGTTTTTT
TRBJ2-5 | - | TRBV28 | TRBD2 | CASTRPTSGGAGETQYF | TGTGCCAGCACCCGTCCGACTAGCGGGGGGGCCGGAGAGACCCAGTACTTC
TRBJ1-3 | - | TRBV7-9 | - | CVSSQAGNTIYF | TGTGTCAGCAGCCAGGCTGGAAACACCATATATTTT
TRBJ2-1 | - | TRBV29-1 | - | CSVEDPGVPQFF | TGCAGCGTTGAAGATCCTGGGGTTCCCCAGTTCTTC
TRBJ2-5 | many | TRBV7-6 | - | CASSSGPETQYF | TGTGCCAGCAGCTCGGGACCAGAGACCCAGTACTTC
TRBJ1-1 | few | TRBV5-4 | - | CASSLSLGGFTEAFF | TGTGCCAGCAGCCTTAGCCTCGGGGGGTTCACTGAAGCTTTCTTT
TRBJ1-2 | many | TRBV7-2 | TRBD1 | CASSAGQVTLGYTF | TGTGCCAGCAGCGCTGGACAGGTTACGCTGGGCTACACCTTC
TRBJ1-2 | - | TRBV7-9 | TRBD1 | CASSSTGLRQGYTF | TGTGCCAGCAGCTCGACAGGGCTAAGACAGGGCTACACCTTC
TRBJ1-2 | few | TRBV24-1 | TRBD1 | CATRETGDYGYTF | TGTGCCACCAGGGAGACAGGGGACTATGGCTACACCTTC
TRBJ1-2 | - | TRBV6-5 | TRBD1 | CASSYWDKGAYGYTF | TGTGCCAGCAGTTACTGGGACAAGGGGGCCTATGGCTACACCTTC
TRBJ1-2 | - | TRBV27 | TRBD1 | CASSLTPQGPNYGYTF | TGTGCCAGCAGTTTAACGCCACAGGGGCCTAACTATGGCTACACCTTC
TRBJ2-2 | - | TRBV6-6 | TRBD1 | CASSPAGQDSHTGELFF | TGTGCCAGCAGCCCCGCGGGACAGGATAGCCACACCGGGGAGCTGTTTTTT
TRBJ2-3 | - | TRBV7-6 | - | CASSLGPVRVSTDTQYF | TGTGCCAGCAGCTTAGGGCCGGTCCGGGTTAGCACAGATACGCAGTATTTT
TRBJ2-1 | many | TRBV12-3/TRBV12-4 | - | CASSFLVGGLSSYNEQFF | TGTGCCAGCAGTTTTCTGGTCGGGGGTTTAAGCTCCTACAATGAGCAGTTCTTC
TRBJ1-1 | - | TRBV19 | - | CASSIGPGVNFEAFF | TGTGCCAGTAGTATAGGCCCAGGGGTTAATTTTGAAGCTTTCTTT
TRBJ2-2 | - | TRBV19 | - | CASSTLLNTGELFF | TGTGCCAGTAGTACCCTCCTGAACACCGGGGAGCTGTTTTTT
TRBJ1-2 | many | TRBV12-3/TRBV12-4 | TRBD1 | CASSPGTVGGYTF | TGTGCCAGCAGTCCCGGGACAGTAGGTGGCTACACCTTC
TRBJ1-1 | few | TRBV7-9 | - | CASTQKGTIYSATEAFF | TGTGCCAGCACTCAAAAGGGGACAATCTACTCGGCGACTGAAGCTTTCTTT
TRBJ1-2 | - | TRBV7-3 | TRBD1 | CASSLESGQGYGYTF | TGTGCCAGCAGCCTAGAATCGGGACAGGGCTATGGCTACACCTTC